One T cell receptor beta chain is described in this entry. The data derive from a study of blood T cell repertoires in COVID-19. Profiling relied on immunoSEQ multiplex PCR, and the TCRdb table lists in-frame clones only, not all of them. The sample records just under 70,000 clones, more than 80% being singletons. Sequencing was done on a sample of peripheral blood. This sequence originates from a young man with acute or convalescent COVID-19.

The CDR3: CASSLDPASSYNEQFF. The CDR3 nucleotides read TGTGCCAGCAGCTTAGATCCCGCGAGCTCCTACAATGAGCAGTTCTTC. J is TRBJ2-1 and V is TRBV7-6; no clear D gene. CDR1 SGHVS and CDR2 FNYEAQ come from the germline V gene. This CDR3 is built from 16 residues. The V end was cut by 1 base, the J end by 0 bases, with 10 bases between.